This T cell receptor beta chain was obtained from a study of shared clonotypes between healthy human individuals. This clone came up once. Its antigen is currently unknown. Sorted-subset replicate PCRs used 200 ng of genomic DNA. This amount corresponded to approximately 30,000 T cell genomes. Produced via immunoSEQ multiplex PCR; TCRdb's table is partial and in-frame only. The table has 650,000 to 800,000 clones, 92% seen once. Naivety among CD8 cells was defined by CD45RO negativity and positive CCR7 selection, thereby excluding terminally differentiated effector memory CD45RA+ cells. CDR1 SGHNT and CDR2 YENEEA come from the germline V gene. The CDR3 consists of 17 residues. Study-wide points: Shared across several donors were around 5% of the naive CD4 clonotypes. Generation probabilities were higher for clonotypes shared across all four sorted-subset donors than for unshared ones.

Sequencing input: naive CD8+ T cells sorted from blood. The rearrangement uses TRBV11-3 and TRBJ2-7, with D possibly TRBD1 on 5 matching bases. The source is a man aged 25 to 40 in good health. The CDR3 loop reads CEGLAIGACPKFYEQYF. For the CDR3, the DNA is TGTGAAGGATTGGCCATAGGGGCCTGCCCCAAGTTCTACGAGCAGTACTTC.